This record concerns one T cell receptor (beta chain) sequence. Its antigen is unidentified. This sample is drawn from a study of beta chain features in type 1 diabetes. At the level of the study: Over all samples combined, 90 million to 140 million sorted cells were examined. Study conclusions and caveats: Short templates might get an advantage during PCR, and this would be equal in patients and controls. Within each of all four CD4+ subsets, Type 1 diabetes patients had TCRB CDR3s that were moderately but significantly shorter. Sequencing the cDNA could make cells with high TCR expression show up more than they should.

Investigators reverse transcribed all isolated RNA, so they sequenced expressed TCRB transcripts. The table came from immunoSEQ multiplex PCR; TCRdb's copy has only in-frame clones and leaves some out. The data show 970,000 or so clones, 15% to 20% seen once. The CDR3 is 14 amino acids. V was pared by 7 bases and J by 3 bases, with 14 bases between. Germline CDR1 LNHDA, CDR2 SQIVND (reference sequence). This receptor was identified in a woman under 30 in good health. Sequencing was done on a sample of naive CD4+ T cells from blood. The gene calls are TRBV19 and TRBJ2-3, with D perhaps being TRBD1 or TRBD2 (5 bases each). CDR3 protein: CASKGPGLTDTQYF. The CDR3 region has the DNA TGTGCCAGTAAAGGTCCGGGGCTTACAGATACGCAGTATTTT.